This T cell receptor (beta chain) appears in the sequencing data of a study of T cell repertoires in cytomegalovirus infection. Study-wide background: Public TCR beta signatures provided an indication of both CMV infection and a matching HLA type.

Notes on the study in general: HLA-C-restricted CMV-specific TCR beta clonotypes were dominant in the ex vivo response. Using cumulative public TCR beta family frequency, the authors identified those who carried CMV together with the relevant HLA.

TCRdb independently ran MiXCR on the reads; one entry per CDR3 protein. The sample holds about 68,000 distinct CDR3 sequences, 22% seen once. Details on this clonotype: Its specificity is unknown.

Germline CDR1 reads SGHVT; CDR2 reads SQSDAQ. The CDR3 totals 17 residues. V dropped 1 base and J dropped 5 bases, with 18 bases sitting between them. The chain is built from TRBV7-4 and TRBJ1-5; D call uncertain. Material for sequencing was PBMCs, sequenced either directly or after in vitro stimulation (not recorded which). This TCR derives from a human donor in good health (CMV status not recorded). Some clones in this sample may be carry-over from other donors' samples. DNA for the CDR3: TGTGCCAGCAGCTTAGGAGTCGGCAGCTTGGGCCATCAGCCCCAGCATTTT. It codes for CASSLGVGSLGHQPQHF.